This T cell receptor (beta chain) was found in a study of T cells in Graves' hyperthyroidism and ophthalmopathy. Study results and limitations: In the blood, most expanded thyroid clonotypes above 0.001 appeared as well.

Using RNA transcripts as the source, TCR beta CDR3 regions were amplified. Using the HTBI primer set, a first-round RT-PCR was run on the TCR CDR3. TCRdb analysed the multiplex PCR reads with MiXCR anew, one entry per CDR3 protein. The sample includes hundreds of thousands of distinct CDR3 sequences, roughly 14% of them seen just once. A NOSPECS grade of at least 4, a Clinical Activity Score of at least 3 and duration under 3 months were recorded in ophthalmopathy patients. The diagnostic basis comprised clinical symptoms, serum thyroxine and TRAb, thyroid ultrasound and orbital computed tomography. On this clonotype: Its antigen remains unknown.

The sequenced sample consisted of blood. This sequence was found in a woman between 35 and 50 years old with Graves' ophthalmopathy.

This chain's CDR3 is CASSINKHYEQYF. The DNA of the CDR3 is TGTGCCAGCAGTATAAACAAACACTACGAGCAGTACTTC. The chain couples TRBV6-1 to TRBJ2-7; D remains unclear. Germline CDR1 reads MNHNS; CDR2 reads SASEGT. This CDR3 spans 13 amino acids. V lost 5 bases and J lost 3, with 11 bases in between.